This T cell receptor beta chain was recovered during a study of T cells after posttransplantation cyclophosphamide. General study results and limits: Later post-transplant blood repertoires were often dominated by donor CD8+ memory clones. TRB clonality was highly associated with recipient CMV seropositivity and reactivation.

Note on this clone: Its antigen remains unidentified.

The data were produced by immunoSEQ multiplex PCR, yet TCRdb's version contains in-frame clones alone and is incomplete. Here the sample spans 10,000 or so clones, roughly 85% being singletons. Busulfan-fludarabine conditioning, marrow transplant, and cyclophosphamide on days +3 and +4 were administered. CDR1 and CDR2 from the germline V gene are MNHEY and SVGAGI. The ends lost 2 bases at V and 7 bases at J; junction bases unmatched: 5. The CDR3 totals 14 residues. The TCR was taken from a female patient in her thirties or forties who received an allogeneic stem cell transplant from a related donor, was CMV-positive, and had no GVHD. These T cells may partly come from the graft donor. V is TRBV6-5 and J is TRBJ1-5; 7 bases match TRBD1. The specimen was PBMCs, collected around 2,000 days after a stem cell transplant with posttransplant cyclophosphamide. In DNA, the CDR3 is TGTGCCAGCAGTTACGTGAAGGGGGCCCAGCCCCAGCATTTT. Translating gives CASSYVKGAQPQHF.